These 25 T cell receptor beta chains came from one sample sequenced in a study of cytomegalovirus exposure and HLA in healthy donors. Primers for the PCR totalled 60 Vbeta and 13 Jbeta. Using immunoSEQ multiplex PCR, the repertoire was profiled, and TCRdb retains in-frame clones only, with some absent. In the table there are 95,000 to 130,000 clones, roughly four fifths of which are singletons. Material: PBMCs. All receptors derive from a woman aged 18-29 years in good health and CMV-seronegative.

V and J are TRBV5-4 and TRBJ2-4, with D perhaps matching TRBD1 (6 bases). This CDR3 is built from 16 residues. Trimming cost V 3 bases and J 3 bases, with 16 bases left between them. In germline, CDR1 is SGHNT, CDR2 YYREEE (reference sequence). The CDR3 DNA follows: TGTGCCAGCAGCTCCGCCGGGACAACCAACAAAAACATTCAGTACTTC. Translating it yields CASSSAGTTNKNIQYF.

The V gene is TRBV5-1, the J gene TRBJ1-6, with D possibly matching TRBD1 (5 bases). V was cut by 0 bases and J by 5 bases, with 6 bases left in between. The CDR3 has 14 residues. Per the germline V gene, CDR1 is SGHRS and CDR2 is YFSETQ. The CDR3 loop is CASSLEGDNSPLHF. In DNA form, the CDR3 reads TGCGCCAGCAGCTTGGAAGGGGATAATTCACCCCTCCACTTT.

The CDR3 DNA sequence: TGTGCCAGCAGGCCGTGGGAGAACAGCTACGAGCAGTACTTC. This codes for CASRPWENSYEQYF. This sequence joins TRBV6-1 and TRBJ2-7, with D perhaps matching TRBD2 (5 bases). Trimming pared 6 bases from V and 3 bases from J, leaving 15 bases between. The germline V gene encodes CDR1 MNHNS and CDR2 SASEGT. The CDR3 is 14 residues long.

This chain joins TRBV6-5 and TRBJ1-2; D gene ambiguous. CDR3 length: 12 amino acids. The V and J ends lost 0 bases and 10 bases respectively, with 9 bases between them. CDR1 is MNHEY and CDR2 is SVGAGI in the germline V gene. The CDR3 is CASSYSTGVYTF. CDR3 sequence (DNA): TGTGCCAGCAGTTACTCGACCGGGGTCTACACCTTC.

The chain links TRBV5-1 to TRBJ2-7; D perhaps matches TRBD2 (5 bases). The length of the CDR3 is 12 residues. Trimming left V 6 bases short and J 2 bases short, with 9 bases between. Germline assignment: CDR1 SGHRS and CDR2 YFSETQ. The CDR3 here is CASKDSTYEQYF. In DNA form, the CDR3 reads TGCGCCAGCAAGGACTCAACCTACGAGCAGTACTTC.

J is TRBJ1-1 and V is TRBV27; TRBD1 matches at 7 bases. Germline CDR1 is MNHEY and CDR2 is SMNVEV (reference sequence). The CDR3 consists of 16 residues. The V and J ends lost 3 bases and 0 bases, in that order; junction bases with no gene match: 7. The CDR3 DNA follows: TGTGCCAGCAGTTTTTTCCCGACAGGGATGAACACTGAAGCTTTCTTT. Translated: CASSFFPTGMNTEAFF.

The J gene is TRBJ2-5, the V gene TRBV7-7; TRBD2 aligns across 11 bases. Germline V gene sequence: CDR1 SSHAT, CDR2 FNYEAQ (reference sequence). This CDR3 comprises 13 residues. CDR3 sequence: CASTSGEGETQYF. In DNA form, the CDR3 reads TGTGCTTCGACTAGCGGGGAAGGAGAGACCCAGTACTTC.

The chain has TRBV5-4 and TRBJ1-2; perhaps TRBD1 as D (5 bases). V was clipped by 4 bases and J by 3 bases, with 13 bases between them. Per the germline V gene, CDR1 is SGHNT and CDR2 is YYREEE (reference sequence). The CDR3 has 14 amino acids. The CDR3, as DNA: TGTGCCAGCAGCCGTAAACAGGTGCACTATGGCTACACCTTC. Translating gives CASSRKQVHYGYTF. The variable domain in full, with the rest retrieved from reference TRBV5-4 and TRBJ1-2, is ETGVTQSPTHLIKTRGQQVTLRCSSQSGHNTVSWYQQALGQGPQFIFQYYREEENGRGNFPPRFSGLQFPNYSSELNVNALELDDSALYLCASSRKQVHYGYTFGSGTRLTVV.

The rearrangement links TRBV11-3 to TRBJ1-5; 9 nucleotides line up with TRBD1. The CDR3 covers 20 residues. The junction had 12 bases not matched to a gene; V was cut back by 0 bases and J by 0 bases. Germline values: CDR1 SGHNT, CDR2 YENEEA. CDR3: CASSLELVQGAEYSNQPQHF. DNA of the CDR3: TGTGCCAGCAGCTTAGAGTTGGTACAGGGGGCGGAATATAGCAATCAGCCCCAGCATTTT.

The genes are TRBV5-1 and TRBJ1-5; D remains unclear. The V gene lost 4 bases and the J gene lost 2 bases, with 13 bases spanning the gap. CDR3 length: 15 residues. CDR1 SGHRS and CDR2 YFSETQ come from the germline V gene. Here the CDR3 reads CASSPGFGGNQPQHF. CDR3 in DNA: TGCGCCAGCAGCCCGGGGTTCGGAGGCAATCAGCCCCAGCATTTT.

The rearrangement joins TRBV19 to TRBJ1-2; D not resolved. Germline V gene data show CDR1 as LNHDA and CDR2 as SQIVND (reference sequence). The ends were cut back, 2 bases at V and 0 bases at J, with 22 bases in the middle. The CDR3 totals 19 residues. The CDR3 DNA reads as TGTGCCAGTAGTATATCTTTGCGTCCCCTATCCTCGACTAACTATGGCTACACCTTC. This sequence encodes CASSISLRPLSSTNYGYTF. Filled out from reference TRBV19 and TRBJ1-2, the complete variable domain reads DGGITQSPKYLFRKEGQNVTLSCEQNLNHDAMYWYRQDPGQGLRLIYYSQIVNDFQKGDIAEGYSVSREKKESFPLTVTSAQKNPTAFYLCASSISLRPLSSTNYGYTFGSGTRLTVV.

This chain uses TRBV11-3 with TRBJ2-2; no definite D call. Trimming stripped 0 bases from V and 4 bases from J, with 6 bases between. This CDR3 has 14 residues. CDR1 is SGHNT and CDR2 is YENEEA in the germline V gene. In DNA form, the CDR3 reads TGTGCCAGCAGCTTAGATAGTGCCACCGGGGAGCTGTTTTTT. It specifies CASSLDSATGELFF.

Concerning this clone itself: Other DNA sequences in this specimen translate into the identical CDR3. The V gene is TRBV30, the J gene TRBJ1-2, with 7 bases lining up with TRBD1. Per the germline V gene, CDR1 is GTSNPN and CDR2 is SVGIG (reference sequence). This CDR3 is built from 17 residues. V lost 1 base, J lost 1 base, and 12 bases stayed unmatched. The CDR3 DNA sequence: TGTGCCTGGAGTGGAGGGGGCGACGGCAGGCTTAACTATGGCTACACCTTC. It is translated as CAWSGGGDGRLNYGYTF.

CDR3: CAWSPDNYGYTF. The CDR3 DNA sequence: TGTGCCTGGAGCCCAGATAACTATGGCTACACCTTC. J is TRBJ1-2 and V is TRBV30, with D unresolved. The CDR3 contains 12 residues. V lost 3 bases and J 1 base, leaving 6 bases between the germline ends. Germline CDR1 and CDR2: GTSNPN and SVGIG (reference sequence). Full variable domain (outside the CDR3, taken from reference TRBV30 and TRBJ1-2): SQTIHQWPATLVQPVGSPLSLECTVEGTSNPNLYWYRQAAGRGLQLLFYSVGIGQISSEVPQNLSASRPQDRQFILSSKKLLLSDSGFYLCAWSPDNYGYTFGSGTRLTVV.

To note about this clone: The junction does not match germline at one end; this may be a read error. This chain links TRBV2 with TRBJ2-1; 8 positions match TRBD2. The CDR3 runs to 16 residues. CDR1 is SNHLY, CDR2 FYNNEI, per germline. The CDR3 sequence: CASSGVERGRYNKQFF. DNA of the CDR3: TGTGCCAGCAGTGGAGTTGAGCGGGGGCGATACAATAAGCAGTTCTTC.

The rearrangement uses TRBV27 and TRBJ2-7; maybe TRBD1 (6 bases). Germline V CDR1 and CDR2: MNHEY, SMNVEV (reference sequence). The CDR3 contains 13 residues. V was shortened by 3 bases and J by 5 bases, with 11 bases between the two germline ends. CDR3 DNA sequence: TGTGCCAGCAGTTTGTACAGGGCCGACGAGCAGTACTTC. Translated: CASSLYRADEQYF.

In its sample, this clone was seen a few times. The V gene is TRBV7-3, the J gene TRBJ2-1; D ambiguous. The V end lost 4 bases, the J end lost 1 base, and 11 bases lay between the germline ends. The CDR3 loop spans 15 amino acids. Germline V CDR1 and CDR2: SGHTA, FQGTGA. CDR3: CASSSDTGSYNEQFF. The CDR3 DNA is TGTGCCAGCAGCTCCGACACTGGGTCCTACAATGAGCAGTTCTTC.

This clone was found a few times. CDR3 nucleotides: TGTGCCAGCAGCTTCGGGACAGGGGGACGCAATGAGCAGTTCTTC. It yields the protein CASSFGTGGRNEQFF. The chain joins TRBV7-3 to TRBJ2-1; 11 bases agree with TRBD1. Germline CDR1 reads SGHTA; CDR2 reads FQGTGA. CDR3 size: 15 residues. The V and J ends lost 3 bases and 6 bases, in that order; junction bases with no gene match: 4.

This chain joins TRBV28 and TRBJ2-7; 7 nucleotides line up with TRBD2. V shed 3 bases and J 0 bases; nucleotides not matched to a gene: 2. This CDR3 has 14 residues. Germline V gives CDR1 MDHEN, CDR2 SYDVKM. CDR3: CASSFRGVSYEQYF. The CDR3 nucleotides read TGTGCCAGCAGTTTTCGGGGGGTCTCCTACGAGCAGTACTTC.

The chain has TRBV19 and TRBJ1-5; a weak D match, TRBD1 (5 bases). Germline loops: CDR1 LNHDA, CDR2 SQIVND (reference sequence). With 4 bases removed from V and 0 bases from J, the gap between germline ends came to 13 bases. CDR3 length: 16 residues. For the CDR3, the DNA is TGTGCCAGTAGTAATAGGGGTCTTAATAGCAATCAGCCCCAGCATTTT. It specifies CASSNRGLNSNQPQHF. Looking up the rest from reference TRBV19 and TRBJ1-5 gives the full variable domain: DGGITQSPKYLFRKEGQNVTLSCEQNLNHDAMYWYRQDPGQGLRLIYYSQIVNDFQKGDIAEGYSVSREKKESFPLTVTSAQKNPTAFYLCASSNRGLNSNQPQHFGDGTRLSIL.

The V gene is TRBV5-5, the J gene TRBJ2-2, with 10 bases fitting TRBD1. V lost 3 bases to trimming and J lost 4 bases; unmatched junction nucleotides: 3. This CDR3 region has 15 residues. In germline, CDR1 is SGHKS, CDR2 YYEKEE (reference sequence). The CDR3, as DNA: TGTGCCAGCAGCTACGACAGGGGGCGCACCGGGGAGCTGTTTTTT. Translation: CASSYDRGRTGELFF. The full variable domain, in which reference TRBV5-5 and TRBJ2-2 provide the parts outside the CDR3, is DAGVTQSPTHLIKTRGQQVTLRCSPISGHKSVSWYQQVLGQGPQFIFQYYEKEERGRGNFPDRFSARQFPNYSSELNVNALLLGDSALYLCASSYDRGRTGELFFGEGSRLTVL.

This rearrangement joins TRBV28 to TRBJ2-7; D is uncertain. V was clipped by 3 bases and J by 6 bases, with 12 bases between them. Germline V gene data show CDR1 as MDHEN and CDR2 as SYDVKM. This CDR3 has 13 residues. This chain's CDR3 is CASSFLTPPEQYF. CDR3 coding DNA: TGTGCCAGCAGTTTCCTAACCCCCCCCGAGCAGTACTTC. The complete variable domain, with remaining parts taken from reference TRBV28 and TRBJ2-7, reads DVKVTQSSRYLVKRTGEKVFLECVQDMDHENMFWYRQDPGLGLRLIYFSYDVKMKEKGDIPEGYSVSREKKERFSLILESASTNQTSMYLCASSFLTPPEQYFGPGTRLTVT.

The chain is built from TRBV6-5 and TRBJ1-6; 8 nucleotides agree with TRBD1. V shed 6 bases, J shed 6 bases, and the junction held 4 bases outside the gene matches. Germline loops: CDR1 MNHEY, CDR2 SVGAGI. The CDR3 covers 14 residues. CDR3 sequence: CASRPTGANSPLHF. The CDR3 DNA is TGTGCCAGCAGACCGACAGGGGCTAATTCACCCCTCCACTTT.

The rearrangement uses TRBV28 and TRBJ2-3, with D unresolved. The V gene's germline CDR1 is MDHEN and CDR2 SYDVKM. The CDR3 runs 12 residues. Deletions cut 4 bases from V and 6 bases from J, with 8 bases between. CDR3 sequence reads: CASSSPSDTQYF. For the CDR3, the DNA is TGTGCCAGCAGTTCCCCCTCGGATACGCAGTATTTT.

The chain recombines TRBV18 with TRBJ2-1, with TRBD1 as a possible D gene (6 bases). Germline CDR1 KGHSH, CDR2 LQKENI. V lost 2 bases and J lost 10, with 12 bases in between. The CDR3 sequence is 13 residues long. The CDR3 region is CASSPSGQGEQFF. CDR3 DNA: TGTGCCAGCTCACCATCGGGTCAGGGGGAGCAGTTCTTC.